This section outlines one T cell receptor beta chain sequence together with its context. The TCR beta CDR3 regions underwent amplification using RNA transcripts as the source. First-round RT-PCR targeting the TCR CDR3 was performed with the HTBI primer set. TCRdb redid the calling of the multiplex PCR reads with MiXCR, one entry per CDR3 protein. Of hundreds of thousands of distinct CDR3 sequences in the sample, 38% were seen once. The data are from a study of T cells in Graves' hyperthyroidism and ophthalmopathy. The CDR3 consists of 13 residues. Trimming took off 6 bases at V and 6 bases at J, with 15 bases between the two ends. Germline-derived CDR1 and CDR2 are SGHAT and FQDESV (reference sequence).

The chain joins TRBV11-1 to TRBJ2-7, with D perhaps being TRBD1 or TRBD2 (5 bases each). The sequenced sample was blood. This TCR derives from a man younger than 35 with Graves' hyperthyroidism. CDR3 protein: CASSWDLPGEQYF. In nucleotides, the CDR3 is TGTGCCAGCAGTTGGGACCTCCCCGGCGAGCAGTACTTC.